This TCR beta chain derives from a study of T cells in localized non-small cell lung cancer. Study conclusions and caveats: Of the top 100 tumor clones, median around 60 were in adjacent lung, about 30 among its top 100. With higher T cell density in blood came longer overall survival. The study found T cell clonality highest in uninvolved adjacent lung, above tumor.

Worth noting for this clone: Its antigen is currently unknown.

Profiling relied on immunoSEQ multiplex PCR, and the TCRdb table lists in-frame clones only, not all of them. The repertoire holds about 74,000 clones, with approximately 88% as singletons. The CDR3 has 14 residues. The V end was cut by 3 bases, the J end by 0 bases, with 8 bases between. In germline, CDR1 is MNHEY, CDR2 SMNVEV (reference sequence). V usage is TRBV27 and J usage is TRBJ1-2, with no clear D. This TCR was sampled from a female donor of 60 years or more with stage I lung adenocarcinoma. Source: peripheral blood, taken before any cancer treatment. The CDR3: CASSFGATNYGYTF. The CDR3, as DNA: TGTGCCAGCAGTTTTGGAGCTACTAACTATGGCTACACCTTC.